The sequence of this T cell receptor (beta chain) was determined in a study of T cell responses to AZD1222 COVID-19 vaccine. The CDR3 has 14 amino acids. Germline V gene data show CDR1 as MNHEY and CDR2 as SMNVEV (reference sequence). The V and J ends lost 5 bases and 2 bases respectively, with 12 bases between them. Repertoires were generated with immunoSEQ multiplex PCR, while TCRdb's copy carries only in-frame clones and drops some. This table has approximately 160,000 clones, approximately 90% appearing once. The gene calls are TRBV27 and TRBJ1-2, with no clear D. This clonotype was sampled from an adult in good health. The material was peripheral blood, obtained on day 0 of AZD1222 vaccination. CDR3 nucleotides: TGTGCCAGCAGTCCCCTCGGACGGAACTATGGCTACACCTTC. It specifies CASSPLGRNYGYTF.